This T cell receptor (beta chain) stems from a study of CXCR3-negative and CXCR3-positive naive CD8 T cells. General study findings and limits: Naive CXCR3-positive cells had TRB CDR3s more hydrophobic than those of CXCR3-negative naive cells.

In germline, CDR1 is SGHRS, CDR2 YFSETQ. The CDR3 runs to 17 residues. TRB cDNA was prepared as libraries by UMI-labeled 5' RACE. Reprocessing the 5' RACE reads, TCRdb reports a single entry for every CDR3 protein and omits DNA. Recorded for this sample: about 150,000 distinct CDR3 sequences. Turning to this clonotype: As yet, its antigen is unknown.

The sequence came from a human donor in good health. Some clones in this sample may be carry-over from other donors' samples. The genes are TRBV5-1 and TRBJ2-7; TCRdb returns TRBD1, unconfirmable since there is no DNA. The sample consisted of naive CXCR3+ CD8+ T cells from blood. Indicated subset: CD45RO-CCR7+CD27+CD95- naive CD8+ T cells expressing CXCR3 (TNR3+). This CDR3 is CASSFTGILTPSYEQYF.